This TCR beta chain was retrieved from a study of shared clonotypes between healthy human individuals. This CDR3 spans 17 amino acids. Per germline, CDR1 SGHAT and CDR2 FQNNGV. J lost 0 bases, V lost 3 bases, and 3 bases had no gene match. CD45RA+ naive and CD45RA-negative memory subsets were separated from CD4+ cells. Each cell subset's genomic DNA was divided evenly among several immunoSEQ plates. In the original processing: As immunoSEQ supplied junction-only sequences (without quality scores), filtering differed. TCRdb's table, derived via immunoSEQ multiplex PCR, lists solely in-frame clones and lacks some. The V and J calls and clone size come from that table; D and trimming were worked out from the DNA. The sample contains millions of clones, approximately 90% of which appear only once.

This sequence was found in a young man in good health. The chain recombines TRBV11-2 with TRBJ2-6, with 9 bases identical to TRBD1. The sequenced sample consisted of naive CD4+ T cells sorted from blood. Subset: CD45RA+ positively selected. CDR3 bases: TGTGCCAGCAGCTTGACAGGGGGTATCTCTGGGGCCAACGTCCTGACTTTC. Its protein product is CASSLTGGISGANVLTF.